The present TCR beta chain was sequenced within a study of blood T cell repertoires in COVID-19. TCRdb's copy holds only in-frame clones and misses some; the assay was immunoSEQ multiplex PCR. Of roughly 160,000 clones detected, about 83% appear once; the ten largest clones hold roughly a fifth. Trimming cost V 5 bases and J 6 bases, with 15 bases left between them. CDR1 and CDR2 from the germline V gene are SGHTA and FQGNSA. There are 14 residues in the CDR3. The sample was peripheral blood. This TCR came from a woman between 70 and 85 years old who had recovered from COVID-19. The chain couples TRBV7-2 to TRBJ2-3; a possible D gene is TRBD2 (5 bases). The DNA for the CDR3 is TGTGCCAGCAGCACCGGACTCCGCCCGGATACGCAGTATTTT. Amino acid sequence: CASSTGLRPDTQYF.